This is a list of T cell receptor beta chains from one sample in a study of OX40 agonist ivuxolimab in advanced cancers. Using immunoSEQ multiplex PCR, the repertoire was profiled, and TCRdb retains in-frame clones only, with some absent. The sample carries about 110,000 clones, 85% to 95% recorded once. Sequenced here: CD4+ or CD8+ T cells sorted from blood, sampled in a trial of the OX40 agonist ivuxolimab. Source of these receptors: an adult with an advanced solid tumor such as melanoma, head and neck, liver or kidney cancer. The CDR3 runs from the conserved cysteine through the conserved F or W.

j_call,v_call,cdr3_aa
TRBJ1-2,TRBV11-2,CASSPVGRDGYTF
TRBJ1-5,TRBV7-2,CASSLGQASQPQHF
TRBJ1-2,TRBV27,CASSQQGGYGYTF
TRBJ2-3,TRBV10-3,CAISESRAGSTDTQYF
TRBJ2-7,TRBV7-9,CASSPPGQLYEQYF
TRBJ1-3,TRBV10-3,CAISSGNTIYF
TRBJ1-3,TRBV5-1,CASSLVGSGNTIYF
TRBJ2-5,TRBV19,CASTSGYQETQYF
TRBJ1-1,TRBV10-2,CASSTNRAAEAFF
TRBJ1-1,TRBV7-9,CASSLVSENTEAFF
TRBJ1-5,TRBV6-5,CASSLSQGNQPQHF
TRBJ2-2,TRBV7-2,CASSPRTSWAGELFF
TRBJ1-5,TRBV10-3,CAISAENRNQPQHF
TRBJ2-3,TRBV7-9,CASSLAGGRNAFTDTQYF
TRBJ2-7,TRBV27,CASSLVIAGAGEQYF
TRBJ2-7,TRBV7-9,CASSLGGTYEQYF
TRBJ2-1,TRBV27,CASSSLAGVYNEQFF
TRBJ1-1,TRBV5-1,CASSLDPGENTEAFF
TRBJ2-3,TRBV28,CASNGGSTDTQYF
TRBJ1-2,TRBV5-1,CASSPGSIVGYGYTF
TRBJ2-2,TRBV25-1,CASSDGMIPNTGELFF
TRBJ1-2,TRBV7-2,CASSLLRDGYGYTF
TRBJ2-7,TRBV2,CASHLAGYEQYF
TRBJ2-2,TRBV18,CASSPGSIPTGELFF
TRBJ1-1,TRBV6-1,CASSVQFMNTEAFF
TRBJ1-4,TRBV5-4,CASSFGDRGEKLFF
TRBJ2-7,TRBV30,CAWGGKATYEQYF
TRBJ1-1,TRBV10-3,CATAPGGRDGTEAFF
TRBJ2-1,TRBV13,CASSLAARGRYNEQFF
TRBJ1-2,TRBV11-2,CASSLDDSRDYGYTF
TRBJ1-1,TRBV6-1,CATPGQGYTEAFF
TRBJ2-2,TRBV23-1,CASSPTSENTGELFF
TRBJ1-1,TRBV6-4,CASKNRVTVNTEAFF
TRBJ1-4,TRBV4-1,CASSQVGQGGEKLFF
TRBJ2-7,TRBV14,CASSPGLAGDWEQYF
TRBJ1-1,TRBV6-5,CASSYDRGSSEAFF
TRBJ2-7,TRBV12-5,CASGLGTSSYEQYF
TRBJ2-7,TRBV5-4,CASSLVGGSYEQYF
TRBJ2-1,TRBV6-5,CASSPRQREQFF
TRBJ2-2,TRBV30,CAWDGTGSNTGELFF
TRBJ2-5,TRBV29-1,CSVETLAGPQETQYF
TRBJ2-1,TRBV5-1,CASSLDRGGSYNEQFF
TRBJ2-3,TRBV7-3,CASSFGTSGSATDTQYF
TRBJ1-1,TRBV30,CAWSDPGGVGEENTEAFF
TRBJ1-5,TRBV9,CASSQGPYSNQPQHF
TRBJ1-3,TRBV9,CASSVGVISGNTIYF
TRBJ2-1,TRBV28,CASSLFAGERWGEQFF
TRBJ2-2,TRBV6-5,CASSLTGELFF
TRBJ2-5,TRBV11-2,CASSSLETQYF